These 7 T cell receptor beta chains came from one sample sequenced in a study of control samples from healthy donors and cancer patients. The protocol was immunoSEQ multiplex PCR, while the TCRdb copy is restricted to in-frame clones and leaves out a portion. Of 150,000 to 180,000 clones in the sample, 85% to 95% were seen once. The sample comprised blood. The receptors derive from a man between 35 and 55 years old in good health.

The chain is built from TRBV28 and TRBJ1-2; 7 bases fit TRBD1. Germline lookup yields CDR1 MDHEN and CDR2 SYDVKM. The CDR3 consists of 15 residues. V shed 5 bases, J shed 4 bases, and the junction held 10 bases outside the gene matches. Here the CDR3 DNA reads TGTGCCAGCAGTCAAGAGACAGGGCCCCTCTATGGCTACACCTTC. It translates to CASSQETGPLYGYTF.

The chain joins TRBV10-1 to TRBJ1-1; weak D call: TRBD1 (6 bases). V was clipped by 3 bases and J by 6 bases, with 8 bases between them. CDR3 length: 12 residues. Germline lookup yields CDR1 WNHNN and CDR2 SYGVQD (reference sequence). The CDR3 nucleotides read TGCGCCAGCAGTGAAGGGGGGCCTGAAGCTTTCTTT. Protein: CASSEGGPEAFF.

V is TRBV3-1 (or the pseudogene TRBV3-2) and J is TRBJ2-3; D is ambiguous. Germline V lookup: CDR1 LGHDT, CDR2 YNNKEL (reference sequence). With 4 bases removed from V and 4 bases from J, the gap between germline ends came to 12 bases. This CDR3 contains 14 residues. In DNA form, the CDR3 reads TGTGCCAGCAGCCCCCATTTAGACCCAGATACGCAGTATTTT. Amino acids: CASSPHLDPDTQYF.

This clone was detected once. CDR3 region: CASRGTGVPDTQYF. The CDR3 bases are TGCGCCAGCAGGGGGACAGGGGTCCCCGATACGCAGTATTTT. The V call is TRBV5-1, the J call TRBJ2-3; 10 nucleotides agree with TRBD1. With V trimmed by 5 bases and J by 6 bases, 6 bases remained unmatched. CDR1 SGHRS and CDR2 YFSETQ come from the germline V gene. The CDR3 is 14 amino acids.

The chain couples TRBV6-2 or TRBV6-3 to TRBJ1-1; maybe TRBD1 (6 bases). This CDR3 contains 15 residues. The V end lost 6 bases, the J end lost 5 bases, and 19 bases lay between the germline ends. From germline, CDR1 is MNHEY and CDR2 SVGEGT. CDR3 DNA: TGTGCCAGCAGCTCGGAGGGGGGGCGCAAGACTGAAGCTTTCTTT. Amino acids: CASSSEGGRKTEAFF.

The rearrangement uses TRBV25-1 and TRBJ2-1, with 7 nucleotides matching TRBD1. Germline V lookup: CDR1 MGHDK, CDR2 SYGVNS. The junction had 17 bases not matched to a gene; V was cut back by 6 bases and J by 9 bases. CDR3 length: 16 amino acids. The CDR3 here is CASSPYRDTSGGEQFF. In DNA, the CDR3 is TGTGCCAGCAGCCCCTACCGGGACACTTCAGGGGGTGAGCAGTTCTTC.

The chain uses TRBV19 and TRBJ2-1, with 8 bases aligning to TRBD1. The J segment lost 4 bases and the V segment lost 6 bases, leaving 5 bases of the junction unmatched. Germline V lookup: CDR1 LNHDA, CDR2 SQIVND (reference sequence). This CDR3 contains 14 residues. The CDR3 is CASSVGTGYNEQFF. The CDR3 bases are TGTGCCAGTAGCGTCGGGACAGGATACAATGAGCAGTTCTTC.